This TCR beta chain is from a study of identical twins. Germline loops: CDR1 LNHDA, CDR2 SQIVND (reference sequence). This CDR3 comprises 16 residues. In TCRdb, the 5' RACE reads were re-called with MiXCR into one record per CDR3 protein. The sample has 450,000 or so distinct CDR3 sequences, about 13% seen once; the top ten hold approximately 0.98%. This same sample was also part of a study on yellow fever vaccine responses in identical twins.

The sequenced material came from CD4+ T cells sorted from blood. This receptor was identified in a woman aged 18-29 years in good health. This chain links TRBV19 with TRBJ2-5; 15 bases align to TRBD2. The CDR3 DNA reads as TGTGCTACGAGCAGGACTAGCGGGAGGGTCGGAGAGACCCAGTACTTC. This encodes CATSRTSGRVGETQYF.